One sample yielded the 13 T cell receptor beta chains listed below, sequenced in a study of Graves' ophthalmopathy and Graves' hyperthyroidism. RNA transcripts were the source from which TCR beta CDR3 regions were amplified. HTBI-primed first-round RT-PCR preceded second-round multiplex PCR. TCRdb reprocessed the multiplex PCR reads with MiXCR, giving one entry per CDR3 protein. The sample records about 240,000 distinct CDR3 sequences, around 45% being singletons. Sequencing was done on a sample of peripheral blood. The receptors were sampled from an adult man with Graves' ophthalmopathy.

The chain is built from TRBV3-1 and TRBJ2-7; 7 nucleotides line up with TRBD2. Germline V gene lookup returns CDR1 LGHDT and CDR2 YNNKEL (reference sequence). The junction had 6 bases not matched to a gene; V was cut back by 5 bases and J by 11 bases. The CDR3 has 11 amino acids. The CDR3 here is CASSNLAVEYF. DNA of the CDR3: TGTGCCAGCAGCAACCTAGCGGTGGAGTACTTC.

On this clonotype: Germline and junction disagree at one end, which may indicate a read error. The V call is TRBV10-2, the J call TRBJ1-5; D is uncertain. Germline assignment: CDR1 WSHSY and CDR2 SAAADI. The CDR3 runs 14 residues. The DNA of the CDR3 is TGTGCCAGCAGCCATCCCGGGTGGAATCAGCCCCAGCATTTT. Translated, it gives CASSHPGWNQPQHF.

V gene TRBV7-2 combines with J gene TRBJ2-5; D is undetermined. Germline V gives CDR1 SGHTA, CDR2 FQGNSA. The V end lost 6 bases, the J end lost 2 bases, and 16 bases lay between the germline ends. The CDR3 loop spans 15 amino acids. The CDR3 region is CASSPASLIQETQYF. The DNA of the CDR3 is TGTGCCAGCAGTCCCGCCTCACTCATTCAAGAGACCCAGTACTTC.

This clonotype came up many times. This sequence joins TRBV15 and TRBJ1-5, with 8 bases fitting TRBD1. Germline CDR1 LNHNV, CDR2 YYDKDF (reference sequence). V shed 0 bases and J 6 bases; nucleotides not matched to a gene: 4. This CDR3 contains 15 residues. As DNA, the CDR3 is TGTGCCACCAGCAGAGACAGGGGGCTTCTTCAGCCCCAGCATTTT. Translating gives CATSRDRGLLQPQHF.

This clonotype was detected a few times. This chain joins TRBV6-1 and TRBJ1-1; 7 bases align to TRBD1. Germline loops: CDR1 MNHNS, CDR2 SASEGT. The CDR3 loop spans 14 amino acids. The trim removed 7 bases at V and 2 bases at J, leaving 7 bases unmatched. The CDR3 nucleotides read TGTGCCAGCACTGAGACAGGGTACAACACTGAAGCTTTCTTT. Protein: CASTETGYNTEAFF.

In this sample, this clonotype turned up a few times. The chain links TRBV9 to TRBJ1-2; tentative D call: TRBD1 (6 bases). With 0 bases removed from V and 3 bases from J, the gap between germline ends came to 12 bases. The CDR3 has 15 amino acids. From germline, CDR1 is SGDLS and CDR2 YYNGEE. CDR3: CASSVAAGEDYGYTF. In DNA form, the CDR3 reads TGTGCCAGCAGCGTAGCGGCAGGGGAGGACTATGGCTACACCTTC.

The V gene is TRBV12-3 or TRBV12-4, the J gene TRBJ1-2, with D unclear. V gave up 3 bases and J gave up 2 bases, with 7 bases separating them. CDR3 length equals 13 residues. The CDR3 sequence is CASSFRPNYGYTF. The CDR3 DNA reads TGTGCCAGCAGTTTTAGGCCCAACTATGGCTACACCTTC.

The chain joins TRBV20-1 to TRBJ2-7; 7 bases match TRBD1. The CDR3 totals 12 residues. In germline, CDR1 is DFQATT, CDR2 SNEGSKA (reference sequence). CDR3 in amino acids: CSVPGQHYEQYF. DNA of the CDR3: TGCAGCGTACCGGGACAGCACTACGAGCAGTACTTC.

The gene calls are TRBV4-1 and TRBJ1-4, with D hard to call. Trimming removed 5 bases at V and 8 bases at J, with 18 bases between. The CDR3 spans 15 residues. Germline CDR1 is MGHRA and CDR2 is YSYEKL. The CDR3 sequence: CASSEMRARGEKLFF. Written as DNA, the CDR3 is TGCGCCAGCAGCGAGATGAGGGCCCGGGGAGAAAAACTGTTTTTT.

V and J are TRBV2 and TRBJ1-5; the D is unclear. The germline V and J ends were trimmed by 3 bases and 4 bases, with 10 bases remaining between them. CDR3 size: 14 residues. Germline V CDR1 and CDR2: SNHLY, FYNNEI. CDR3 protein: CASSEVGSNQPQHF. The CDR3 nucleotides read TGTGCCAGCAGTGAGGTGGGGAGTAATCAGCCCCAGCATTTT. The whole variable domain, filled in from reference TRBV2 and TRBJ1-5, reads EPEVTQTPSHQVTQMGQEVILRCVPISNHLYFYWYRQILGQKVEFLVSFYNNEISEKSEIFDDQFSVERPDGSNFTLKIRSTKLEDSAMYFCASSEVGSNQPQHFGDGTRLSIL.

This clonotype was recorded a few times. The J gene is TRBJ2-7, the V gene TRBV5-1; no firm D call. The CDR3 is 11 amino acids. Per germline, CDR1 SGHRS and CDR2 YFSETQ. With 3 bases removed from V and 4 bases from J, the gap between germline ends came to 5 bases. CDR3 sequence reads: CASSSQYEQYF. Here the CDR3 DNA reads TGCGCCAGCAGCTCTCAATACGAGCAGTACTTC.

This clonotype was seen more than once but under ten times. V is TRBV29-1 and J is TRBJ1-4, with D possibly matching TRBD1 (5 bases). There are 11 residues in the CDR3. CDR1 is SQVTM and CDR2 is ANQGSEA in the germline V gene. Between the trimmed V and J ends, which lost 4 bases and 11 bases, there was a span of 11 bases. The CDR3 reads CSVVRGGKLFF. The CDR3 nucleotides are TGCAGCGTTGTACGGGGGGGTAAACTGTTTTTT.

CDR3: CASSIGGQLNQPQHF. CDR3 nucleotide sequence: TGTGCCAGTAGTATAGGAGGTCAGCTTAATCAGCCCCAGCATTTT. The chain has TRBV19 and TRBJ1-5; D is uncertain. Germline V gene sequence: CDR1 LNHDA, CDR2 SQIVND (reference sequence). The germline V and J ends were trimmed by 1 base and 4 bases, with 11 bases remaining between them. The length of the CDR3 is 15 residues.